Given below is one T cell receptor (beta chain) in context. Per the original data handling: The authors estimated nucleated cell counts from reference gene primer amplification. TCRdb's copy holds only in-frame clones and misses some; the assay was immunoSEQ multiplex PCR. Clone size and V and J calls were adopted from that table, with D and trimming inferred from the DNA. Counted here are more than 95,000 clones, 85% to 90% occurring once; the ten biggest clones make up about 7%. This specimen comes from a study of blood T cell repertoires in COVID-19. The wider study: Acute and convalescent COVID-19 samples came from the United States, Italy and Spain. T cells, B-cell-depleted T cells, or PBMCs provided the cDNA or gDNA that served as material.

Germline CDR1 and CDR2: SQVTM and ANQGSEA. With 4 bases removed from V and 2 bases from J, the gap between germline ends came to 12 bases. The CDR3 runs to 14 residues. This chain uses TRBV29-1 with TRBJ1-5, with D tentatively TRBD1 (5 bases). What was sequenced was peripheral blood. This clonotype was sampled from a man aged 80 or over with active or convalescent COVID-19. The DNA for the CDR3 is TGCAGCGTTGGGGTGGGAGGGGGCAATCAGCCCCAGCATTTT. Translated: CSVGVGGGNQPQHF. The variable domain in full, with the rest retrieved from reference TRBV29-1 and TRBJ1-5, is SAVISQKPSRDICQRGTSLTIQCQVDSQVTMMFWYRQQPGQSLTLIATANQGSEATYESGFVIDKFPISRPNLTFSTLTVSNMSPEDSSIYLCSVGVGGGNQPQHFGDGTRLSIL.